A selection of T cell receptor beta chains follows, all from one sample in a study of metastatic and nonmetastatic thyroid tumors. MiXCR was used by TCRdb to re-call the PCR reads. The top ten clones hold 9% to 15% of a sample with around 22,000 clones, around a fifth of them seen once. The sequenced material came from tumor tissue. The receptor set was obtained from a female donor with papillary thyroid cancer or a benign thyroid nodule (not recorded which). Some clones in this sample may be carry-over from other donors' samples. CDR3s include the opening cysteine and the closing phenylalanine or tryptophan. A D gene is named only where the DNA matches it firmly. Only part of the rows carry a size: once, few, many, or a class if the clone is expanded.

>-|TRBV4-1|15|-|TRBJ2-1
CASSQVGLANNEQFF
TGCGCCAGCAGCCAAGTAGGCCTAGCCAACAATGAGCAGTTCTTC
>TRBD1|TRBV5-8|17|-|TRBJ1-4
CASSLGTGRAGNEKLFF
TGTGCCAGCAGCTTGGGGACAGGGAGAGCGGGAAATGAAAAACTGTTTTTT
>-|TRBV7-2|15|many|TRBJ2-3
CASSISGLSTDTQYF
TGTGCCAGCAGCATATCGGGTCTCTCCACAGATACGCAGTATTTT
>-|TRBV29-1|13|many|TRBJ1-3
CSVEGGGGNTIYF
TGCAGCGTTGAGGGGGGCGGTGGAAACACCATATATTTT
>-|TRBV27|14|many|TRBJ2-2
CASSFRGAPGELFF
TGTGCCAGCAGTTTCCGGGGGGCCCCCGGGGAGCTGTTTTTT
>-|TRBV5-1|17|-|TRBJ2-2
CASSLAAADPNTGGLFF
TGCGCCAGCAGCTTGGCCGCGGCGGACCCGAACACCGGGGGGCTGTTTTTT
>-|TRBV20-1|15|few|TRBJ2-1
CSARDSITSNNEQFF
TGCAGTGCTAGAGATTCGATAACTAGCAACAATGAGCAGTTCTTC
>TRBD2|TRBV15|15|few|TRBJ2-3
CATSRVTGGSDTQYF
TGTGCCACCAGCAGAGTGACGGGAGGGAGTGATACGCAGTATTTT
>-|TRBV2|16|few|TRBJ1-3
CASSVGSRLSGNTIYF
TGTGCCAGCAGTGTTGGCAGCAGGTTATCTGGAAACACCATATATTTT
>TRBD1|TRBV28|18|large|TRBJ1-1
CASSLEGRGYLGYTEAFF
TGTGCCAGCAGTTTAGAGGGCAGGGGGTATTTGGGGTACACTGAAGCTTTCTTT
>-|TRBV6-1|14|medium-sized|TRBJ1-2
CASTGRSGNYGYTF
TGTGCCAGCACTGGACGGTCGGGGAACTATGGCTACACCTTC
>TRBD2|TRBV20-1|17|many|TRBJ2-3
CSARGRGAGGRTDTQYF
TGCAGTGCTAGAGGTCGGGGAGCGGGAGGGCGCACAGATACGCAGTATTTT
>-|TRBV2|14|-|TRBJ1-5
CASSEATGAQPQHF
TGTGCCAGCAGTGAAGCAACCGGAGCTCAGCCCCAGCATTTT
>TRBD1|TRBV30|14|-|TRBJ1-5
CAWSPGQGKQPQHF
TGTGCCTGGAGTCCCGGACAGGGCAAACAGCCCCAGCATTTT
>-|TRBV5-1|14|-|TRBJ2-1
CASSFGGSQNEQFF
TGCGCCAGCAGCTTTGGGGGGAGCCAAAATGAGCAGTTCTTC
>-|TRBV6-1|15|few|TRBJ1-5
CASRGGRQAAPSQHF
TGTGCCAGCAGGGGGGGACGGCAGGCCGCCCCGTCCCAGCATTTT
>-|TRBV19|14|many|TRBJ1-6
CASSMSLNNSPLHF
TGTGCCAGTAGTATGAGCCTAAACAATTCACCCCTCCACTTT
>TRBD1|TRBV6-1|15|many|TRBJ1-4
CASRRQGGSEEKLFF
TGTGCCAGCAGGAGACAGGGTGGGTCGGAGGAAAAACTGTTTTTT
>TRBD1|TRBV7-8|12|many|TRBJ1-2
CASSLDRGDYTF
TGTGCCAGCAGCTTAGACAGGGGGGACTACACCTTC
>-|TRBV20-1|13|many|TRBJ1-4
CSASDAGGEKLFF
TGCAGTGCTAGTGACGCAGGCGGTGAAAAACTGTTTTTT
>TRBD2|TRBV28|16|-|TRBJ2-7
CASSLRMGGPSYEQYF
TGTGCCAGCAGTTTAAGAATGGGAGGGCCCTCCTACGAGCAGTACTTC
>-|TRBV6-1|13|medium-sized|TRBJ1-2
CASREEMLGGYTF
TGTGCCAGCAGAGAGGAGATGCTAGGTGGCTACACCTTC
>TRBD2|TRBV5-1|15|many|TRBJ2-3
CASSLASGRRDTQYF
TGCGCCAGCAGCTTGGCTAGCGGGAGGAGAGATACGCAGTATTTT
>-|TRBV11-3|14|few|TRBJ1-2
CASSPLTVNYGYTF
TGTGCCAGCAGCCCACTGACAGTTAACTATGGCTACACCTTC
>-|TRBV11-3|15|-|TRBJ2-7
CASSLYPTPTYEQYF
TGTGCCAGCAGCTTATACCCTACCCCAACCTACGAGCAGTACTTC
>-|TRBV7-8|14|many|TRBJ1-5
CASSYRTSNQPQHF
TGTGCCAGCAGTTACCGGACTAGCAATCAGCCCCAGCATTTT
>TRBD2|TRBV20-1|16|-|TRBJ2-7
CSASAPWGEGGYEQYF
TGCAGTGCTAGTGCCCCCTGGGGGGAGGGAGGCTACGAGCAGTACTTC
>-|TRBV4-1|13|once|TRBJ2-7
CASSQARDDEQYF
TGCGCCAGCAGCCAAGCAAGGGACGACGAGCAGTACTTC
>-|TRBV19|14|-|TRBJ2-6
CASRTGSGANVLTF
TGTGCCAGTAGAACAGGGTCTGGGGCCAACGTCCTGACTTTC
>TRBD1|TRBV18|17|-|TRBJ1-3
CASSPPSRQGAGNTIYF
TGTGCCAGCTCACCACCGTCGCGACAGGGGGCAGGAAACACCATATATTTT
>TRBD1|TRBV3-1|15|many|TRBJ1-5
CASSQGRGQGQPQHF
TGTGCCAGCAGCCAAGGTAGGGGGCAAGGTCAGCCCCAGCATTTT
>-|TRBV20-1|14|-|TRBJ1-6
CSASESSYNSPLHF
TGCAGTGCTTCAGAGAGCTCCTATAATTCACCCCTCCACTTT
>TRBD1|TRBV19|15|-|TRBJ1-2
CASHQPTGEMGGYTF
TGTGCGAGTCATCAACCCACAGGGGAAATGGGTGGCTACACCTTC
>-|TRBV24-1|15|few|TRBJ1-2
CATSDPGASPYGYTF
TGTGCCACCAGTGATCCGGGGGCCTCTCCCTATGGCTACACCTTC
>-|TRBV6-5|16|-|TRBJ1-6
CASSLQGLLINSPLHF
TGTGCCAGCAGTTTACAGGGACTCTTGATTAATTCACCCCTCCACTTT
>TRBD2|TRBV11-2|15|-|TRBJ2-7
CASTQLGLAGDEQYF
TGTGCCAGCACCCAGCTAGGACTAGCGGGAGACGAGCAGTACTTC
>-|TRBV5-1|16|many|TRBJ2-2
CAGSFWQGSNTGELFF
TGCGCCGGCAGCTTTTGGCAGGGGTCGAACACCGGGGAGCTGTTTTTT
>TRBD2|TRBV29-1|14|few|TRBJ2-7
CSVGSGRGFYEQYF
TGCAGCGTTGGAAGCGGGAGAGGATTTTACGAGCAGTACTTC
>TRBD1|TRBV7-2|15|once|TRBJ1-2
CASSPKDRGRNGYTF
TGTGCCAGCAGCCCCAAGGACAGGGGGCGTAATGGCTACACCTTC
>-|TRBV11-2|12|-|TRBJ2-1
CASSPIGNEQFF
TGTGCCAGCAGCCCCATAGGCAATGAGCAGTTCTTC
>TRBD1|TRBV13|15|large|TRBJ1-1
CASSPKDRGSLAAFF
TGTGCCAGCAGCCCTAAGGACAGGGGGAGTTTGGCAGCTTTCTTT
>TRBD1|TRBV28|15|medium-sized|TRBJ2-7
CASSPPVQGADEQYF
TGTGCCAGCAGTCCCCCGGTCCAGGGGGCGGACGAGCAGTACTTC
>TRBD2|TRBV11-2|15|-|TRBJ2-5
CASSPSGGAGETQYF
TGTGCCAGCAGCCCTAGCGGGGGGGCAGGTGAGACCCAGTACTTC
>TRBD2|TRBV6-6|20|many|TRBJ2-1
CASSYSTGTSVTSSYNEQFF
TGTGCCAGCAGTTACTCGACCGGGACTAGCGTCACGAGCTCCTACAATGAGCAGTTCTTC
>-|TRBV4-1|18|many|TRBJ2-3
CASSQDRGSWELRNTQYF
TGCGCCAGCAGCCAAGATCGAGGATCTTGGGAGTTGAGGAATACGCAGTATTTT
>TRBD2|TRBV6-1|14|-|TRBJ2-1
CATRSGRADNEQFF
TGTGCCACCCGTAGCGGGAGGGCCGACAATGAGCAGTTCTTC
>TRBD1|TRBV28|14|many|TRBJ1-1
CASRRQGGYTEAFF
TGTGCCAGCAGACGACAGGGCGGGTACACTGAAGCTTTCTTT
>TRBD1|TRBV2|17|-|TRBJ2-2
CASSEGRTGALTGELFF
TGTGCCAGCAGTGAAGGAAGGACAGGGGCCCTCACCGGGGAGCTGTTTTTT
>TRBD1|TRBV19|14|medium-sized|TRBJ1-6
CASERQGEGSPLHF
TGTGCCAGTGAGAGACAGGGAGAAGGATCACCCCTCCACTTT
>TRBD1|TRBV19|13|many|TRBJ1-1
CASRGRGGTEAFF
TGTGCCAGCCGGGGCAGGGGGGGGACTGAAGCTTTCTTT
>TRBD2|TRBV28|20|many|TRBJ2-7
CASSLFLQGPSGNRPYEQYF
TGTGCCAGCAGTTTATTCCTTCAGGGTCCTAGCGGGAATAGACCCTACGAGCAGTACTTC
>-|TRBV12-3/TRBV12-4|13|few|TRBJ2-1
CASSFQRSNEQFF
TGTGCCAGCAGTTTTCAGAGATCCAATGAGCAGTTCTTC
>-|TRBV27|14|many|TRBJ2-3
CASSLSITVDTQYF
TGTGCCAGCAGTTTATCGATAACGGTCGATACGCAGTATTTT